This T cell receptor beta chain was captured by sequencing in a study of cytomegalovirus exposure and HLA in healthy donors. Study findings and constraints: Accurate prediction of HLA-A and HLA-B alleles (for most subjects) was reportedly achieved from TCR beta sequences. For TCR beta chains, V- and J-gene trimming was later linked to a missense DCLRE1C variant. The study put 150 or so TCR beta chains on its list as cytomegalovirus-associated. Prior analysis indicated that the majority of TCR beta V segments exhibited productivity approximately 87% or approximately 30% of the time.

PCR employed 60 Vbeta and 13 Jbeta primers. Assay used: immunoSEQ multiplex PCR; TCRdb lists only in-frame clones, some missing. The sample has more than 90,000 clones; over 65% are singletons. The germline gives CDR1 SQVTM, CDR2 ANQGSEA. Trimming shortened V by 7 bases and J by 4 bases, and 8 bases separated the two germline ends. The CDR3 totals 11 residues. Regarding this clone: Its antigen is unknown.

The sequenced material came from PBMCs. The chain is built from TRBV29-1 and TRBJ2-1, with a weak D call TRBD2 (5 bases). This TCR was recovered from a woman aged 25 to 39 in good health and CMV-seronegative. Written as DNA, the CDR3 is TGCAGCGGAAGCGGATACAATGAGCAGTTCTTC. This encodes CSGSGYNEQFF.